Each of the 28 T cell receptor beta chains below was sequenced from the same sample in a study of cytomegalovirus exposure and HLA in healthy donors. PCR employed 60 Vbeta and 13 Jbeta primers. Libraries were prepared by immunoSEQ multiplex PCR; TCRdb keeps only in-frame clonotypes and omits some of them. The sample has over 150,000 clones, 80% seen once. Sequenced input: PBMCs. All receptors derive from a man aged 25 to 45 in good health and CMV-seropositive.

This sequence joins TRBV27 and TRBJ1-5; D unclear. The V and J ends lost 1 base and 5 bases respectively, with 12 bases between them. Per germline, CDR1 MNHEY and CDR2 SMNVEV (reference sequence). The CDR3 spans 15 residues. The CDR3: CASSLFTSGDQPQHF. CDR3 coding DNA: TGTGCCAGCAGTTTATTTACAAGCGGAGATCAGCCCCAGCATTTT.

This chain links TRBV6-6 with TRBJ1-5; 9 positions match TRBD1. Germline CDR1 MNHNY, CDR2 SVGAGI (reference sequence). The CDR3 is 15 amino acids. V lost 4 bases, J lost 4 bases, and 5 bases stayed unmatched. The CDR3 DNA sequence: TGTGCCAGCAGTTGGGGACAGGGTTCTAATCAGCCCCAGCATTTT. This encodes CASSWGQGSNQPQHF.

The chain couples TRBV9 to TRBJ2-5; 8 nucleotides align to TRBD1. Trimming removed 3 bases from V and 7 bases from J; junction bases left unmatched: 8. CDR1 is SGDLS, CDR2 YYNGEE, per germline. The CDR3 consists of 14 residues. The CDR3 loop reads CASSAPGQVSTQYF. CDR3 nucleotides: TGTGCCAGCAGCGCACCGGGACAGGTGTCGACCCAGTACTTC.

The chain is built from TRBV28 and TRBJ2-6, with a possible D match to TRBD2 (6 bases). Looked up from germline, CDR1 is MDHEN and CDR2 is SYDVKM. V lost 2 bases and J lost 4, with 21 bases in between. The CDR3 has 19 amino acids. The CDR3 here is CASSLIVPSAYSGANVLTF. The CDR3 DNA is TGTGCCAGCAGTTTAATCGTCCCTAGCGCGTACTCCGGGGCCAACGTCCTGACTTTC.

The chain is built from TRBV2 and TRBJ1-2; D unclear. The CDR3 covers 13 residues. Per the germline V gene, CDR1 is SNHLY and CDR2 is FYNNEI. V lost 5 bases and J lost 5, with 12 bases in between. The DNA for the CDR3 is TGTGCCAGCAGTCAATACGCTAGGTATGGCTACACCTTC. This codes for CASSQYARYGYTF.

The genes are TRBV11-2 and TRBJ2-7; 14 bases match TRBD2. CDR1 and CDR2 (germline): SGHAT, FQNNGV. This CDR3 is 13 amino acids long. The CDR3: CASSFRLAGGLFV. The CDR3 nucleotides read TGTGCCAGCAGCTTTAGACTAGCGGGAGGGTTATTCGTC.

This clone came up a few times. The chain uses TRBV6-6 and TRBJ2-3; D might be TRBD1 (5 bases). V was clipped by 0 bases and J by 3 bases, with 10 bases between them. CDR3 length: 15 residues. Germline V gene lookup returns CDR1 MNHNY and CDR2 SVGAGI (reference sequence). The CDR3 region has the DNA TGTGCCAGCAGTTACTCGGACAAGGGAACAGATACGCAGTATTTT. Its translation: CASSYSDKGTDTQYF.

The rearrangement joins TRBV27 to TRBJ1-1; tentative D call: TRBD1 (6 bases). V shed 0 bases and J shed 1 base, with 6 bases lying between them. The CDR3 is 14 amino acids. CDR1 is MNHEY and CDR2 is SMNVEV in the germline V gene (reference sequence). The CDR3 DNA sequence: TGTGCCAGCAGTTTATCGACAGGGAACACTGAAGCTTTCTTT. It encodes CASSLSTGNTEAFF.

This clone was counted a few times. The rearrangement joins TRBV5-1 to TRBJ1-1, with D maybe TRBD1 (5 bases). The germline V gene has CDR1 SGHRS and CDR2 YFSETQ. This CDR3 is built from 13 residues. V gave up 4 bases and J gave up 4 bases, with 11 bases separating them. CDR3 sequence: CASSQGGGTEAFF. The DNA for the CDR3 is TGCGCCAGCAGCCAGGGTGGCGGCACTGAAGCTTTCTTT.

The genes are TRBV28 and TRBJ1-2; 10 positions agree with TRBD1. The CDR3 contains 15 residues. Germline V CDR1 and CDR2: MDHEN, SYDVKM. The ends lost 4 bases at V and 5 bases at J; junction bases unmatched: 7. CDR3 protein: CASSSDPDRGYGYTF. Written as DNA, the CDR3 is TGTGCCAGCAGTTCCGACCCGGACAGGGGGTATGGCTACACCTTC.

The CDR3 region has the DNA TGTGCCAGCAGCGGGACAGGGGGCCAAGAGACCCAGTACTTC. It codes for CASSGTGGQETQYF. The J gene is TRBJ2-5, the V gene TRBV6-5; TRBD1 aligns across 11 bases. Germline lookup yields CDR1 MNHEY and CDR2 SVGAGI. There are 14 residues in the CDR3. Trimming took 6 bases from V and 1 from J; bases not matched to a gene: 1.

The rearrangement uses TRBV19 and TRBJ2-4, with D maybe TRBD1 (6 bases). Germline V lookup: CDR1 LNHDA, CDR2 SQIVND (reference sequence). The CDR3 spans 15 residues. V lost 7 bases to trimming and J lost 0 bases, with 13 bases between them. This CDR3 is CASTRTVIAKNIQYF. CDR3 in DNA: TGTGCCAGTACCCGGACAGTGATAGCCAAAAACATTCAGTACTTC.

CDR3 residues: CASSYSKQAALGAFF. The CDR3 coding sequence is TGTGCCAGCAGTTACTCGAAGCAGGCCGCCCTCGGAGCTTTCTTT. The chain combines TRBV6-5 with TRBJ1-1; no clear D gene. V was shortened by 0 bases and J by 10 bases, with 18 bases between the two germline ends. CDR1 and CDR2 from the germline V gene are MNHEY and SVGAGI. CDR3 length: 15 amino acids.

This clone was counted a single time. The chain combines TRBV10-3 with TRBJ2-7; weak D call: TRBD2 (6 bases). V lost 4 bases, J lost 7 bases, and 11 bases lay in between. This CDR3 comprises 12 residues. Germline-derived CDR1 and CDR2 are ENHRY and SYGVKD. The CDR3 here is CAISGGEWEQYF. CDR3 DNA: TGTGCCATCAGTGGGGGGGAATGGGAGCAGTACTTC.

This chain joins TRBV18 and TRBJ2-5; no definite D call. Deletions cut 3 bases from V and 3 bases from J, with 20 bases between. CDR3 length: 17 amino acids. CDR1 and CDR2 (germline): KGHSH, LQKENI. CDR3 protein: CASSPYRTLSSEETQYF. The CDR3 coding sequence is TGTGCCAGCTCACCTTACCGAACGTTGAGCTCTGAAGAGACCCAGTACTTC.

The CDR3 DNA reads TGTGCCAGTAGTGCTGCCCAGGGGCCAAGAAACACCATATATTTT. It translates to CASSAAQGPRNTIYF. V and J are TRBV19 and TRBJ1-3; D may be TRBD1 (6 bases). Germline CDR1 LNHDA, CDR2 SQIVND (reference sequence). With 5 bases removed from V and 5 bases from J, the gap between germline ends came to 16 bases. The CDR3 loop spans 15 amino acids.

This clone has a single count. The chain joins TRBV12-5 to TRBJ2-3; 8 nucleotides match TRBD2. Trimming cost V 10 bases and J 4 bases; bases outside gene matches: 13. Per the germline V gene, CDR1 is LGHNT and CDR2 is FRNRAP. This CDR3 comprises 15 residues. The CDR3 nucleotides read TGTGCTACGACCCCACAGGGACTAGGGGCAGATACGCAGTATTTT. The encoded protein is CATTPQGLGADTQYF.

The gene calls are TRBV27 and TRBJ1-1, with 7 bases aligning to TRBD1. V lost 5 bases and J lost 3; bases outside the gene matches: 9. The CDR3 is 15 amino acids. Looked up from germline, CDR1 is MNHEY and CDR2 is SMNVEV (reference sequence). CDR3: CASSLTGYGYTEAFF. CDR3 nucleotides: TGTGCCAGCAGTCTGACAGGGTATGGGTACACTGAAGCTTTCTTT.

Remarks on this clone: At one end the junction does not follow the germline gene, possibly because of a read error. The chain uses TRBV10-3 and TRBJ1-1, with a possible D match to TRBD1 (5 bases). This CDR3 is built from 15 residues. CDR1 is ENHRY and CDR2 is SYGVKD in the germline V gene. The CDR3 here is CAIRPPGRANAEAFF. The DNA of the CDR3 is TGTGCCATCAGACCCCCCGGCAGGGCGAACGCTGAAGCTTTCTTT.

The chain employs TRBV5-4 and TRBJ2-3; D gene uncertain. The CDR3 contains 17 residues. The ends were cut back, 0 bases at V and 4 bases at J, with 18 bases in the middle. CDR1 and CDR2 (germline): SGHNT, YYREEE (reference sequence). DNA for the CDR3: TGTGCCAGCAGCTTGGTTTACGGAGTTGGGTACTCAGATACGCAGTATTTT. This codes for CASSLVYGVGYSDTQYF.

The chain links TRBV27 to TRBJ2-5, with D perhaps TRBD1 (6 bases). The V end was cut by 2 bases, the J end by 6 bases, with 13 bases between. Germline loops: CDR1 MNHEY, CDR2 SMNVEV (reference sequence). This CDR3 region has 14 residues. The CDR3 DNA reads as TGTGCCAGCAGTTTACAGGGGACCTCGAAGACCCAGTACTTC. Translation gives CASSLQGTSKTQYF.

The chain employs TRBV11-2 and TRBJ2-7; 11 bases fit TRBD1. The CDR3 contains 15 residues. Trimming at V came to 4 bases and at J to 4 bases, leaving 6 bases not matched to a gene. Germline-derived CDR1 and CDR2 are SGHAT and FQNNGV. This chain's CDR3 is CASSWDRGDLYEQYF. Here the CDR3 DNA reads TGTGCCAGCAGCTGGGACAGGGGGGATTTGTACGAGCAGTACTTC.

The chain is built from TRBV18 and TRBJ1-5; TRBD1 is a possible D gene (5 bases). V was cut by 6 bases and J by 0 bases, with 6 bases left in between. Germline V gives CDR1 KGHSH, CDR2 LQKENI. The CDR3 sequence is 13 residues long. CDR3 protein: CASSQGSNQPQHF. The CDR3 region has the DNA TGTGCCAGCTCTCAGGGTAGCAATCAGCCCCAGCATTTT. The variable domain in full, with the rest retrieved from reference TRBV18 and TRBJ1-5, is NAGVMQNPRHLVRRRGQEARLRCSPMKGHSHVYWYRQLPEEGLKFMVYLQKENIIDESGMPKERFSAEFPKEGPSILRIQQVVRGDSAAYFCASSQGSNQPQHFGDGTRLSIL.

The DNA for the CDR3 is TGTGCCAGCAGTGCAATCAGGGGGAATAATGAAAAACTGTTTTTT. Its translation: CASSAIRGNNEKLFF. This chain joins TRBV27 and TRBJ1-4, with TRBD1 matching over 7 bases. J gave up 4 bases and V 5 bases, and 7 bases lay outside the gene matches. Germline V gene data show CDR1 as MNHEY and CDR2 as SMNVEV (reference sequence). This CDR3 spans 15 amino acids.

This sequence joins TRBV6-6 and TRBJ2-5; 8 bases are a match to TRBD1. The length of the CDR3 is 14 residues. Per the germline V gene, CDR1 is MNHNY and CDR2 is SVGAGI (reference sequence). J gave up 4 bases and V 6 bases, and 7 bases lay outside the gene matches. The CDR3 loop reads CASRETGVGETQYF. The CDR3 bases are TGTGCCAGCAGGGAGACAGGGGTAGGAGAGACCCAGTACTTC.

The chain employs TRBV28 and TRBJ2-7; D may be TRBD1 (6 bases). This CDR3 is built from 14 residues. Trimming shortened V by 7 bases and J by 0 bases, and 13 bases separated the two germline ends. Per germline, CDR1 MDHEN and CDR2 SYDVKM. CDR3 residues: CASTFKDSSYEQYF. Here the CDR3 DNA reads TGTGCCAGCACCTTCAAGGACAGCTCCTACGAGCAGTACTTC.

In its sample, this clone was seen once. One junction end disagrees with the germline gene, perhaps due to a read error. The rearrangement uses TRBV4-2 and TRBJ1-4; TRBD1 matches 8 bases. There are 16 residues in the CDR3. Germline loops: CDR1 LGHNA, CDR2 YNFKEQ. DNA of the CDR3: TGTGCCAGCGGCCAAGGTGGGGACAGGTTTAATGAAAAACTGTTTTTT. It is translated as CASGQGGDRFNEKLFF.

The chain uses TRBV9 and TRBJ1-2, with D possibly TRBD1 on 6 matching bases. This CDR3 has 15 residues. Trimming removed 4 bases at V and 0 bases at J, with 13 bases between. Per germline, CDR1 SGDLS and CDR2 YYNGEE. The CDR3 sequence: CASSLEGVTNYGYTF. CDR3 coding DNA: TGTGCCAGCAGCCTCGAGGGGGTAACTAACTATGGCTACACCTTC.